The rows below give T cell receptor beta chains drawn from one sample of a study of T-cell reconstitution after alpha-beta-depleted transplantation in children. Via MiXCR, TCRdb re-called the PCR reads, giving one row per CDR3 protein. Altogether 250,000 or so distinct CDR3 sequences are present, just under 8.5% being singletons, with the ten largest covering 6.3%. The sequencing here drew on PBMCs, mostly from graft donor cells, taken 180 days after TCRalphabeta/CD19-depleted stem cell transplant. These receptor sequences come from a male patient younger than 18 who had a stem cell transplant for acute lymphoblastic leukemia, so the T cells may come from the graft donor. CDR3s include the opening cysteine and the closing phenylalanine or tryptophan. Fields, in order: clone size, J gene, V gene, D gene, CDR3 DNA, CDR3 protein. D genes are given only for firm matches. For some rows the clone size is stated as once, few or many, or as a class when expanded; others skip it.

>many|TRBJ1-2|TRBV7-9|-
TGTGCCAGCAGCTTTTGGACAGACCTCTATGGCTACACCTTC
CASSFWTDLYGYTF
>-|TRBJ2-3|TRBV7-7|TRBD2
TGTGCTAGCAGTTTCAGCGGACTAGCGGGAGACGATACGCAGTATTTT
CASSFSGLAGDDTQYF
>many|TRBJ2-6|TRBV7-2|-
TGTGCCAGCAGCTTAGCGGCGGGGGCCAACGTCCTGACTTTC
CASSLAAGANVLTF
>many|TRBJ2-5|TRBV20-1|TRBD1
TGCAGTGCCCCGGGACAGGGGGTGATGACCCAGTACTTC
CSAPGQGVMTQYF
>-|TRBJ1-2|TRBV6-1|TRBD1
TGTGCCAGCAGTGTCCGGGACAGAAACTATGGCTACACCTTC
CASSVRDRNYGYTF
>many|TRBJ2-1|TRBV12-3/TRBV12-4|TRBD2
TGTGCCAGCAGTCCGGACTGGACTAGCTGGTACAATGAGCAGTTCTTC
CASSPDWTSWYNEQFF
>many|TRBJ2-3|TRBV18|-
TGTGCCAGCTCACCACCGAACGGGGGACGCACAGATACGCAGTATTTT
CASSPPNGGRTDTQYF
>-|TRBJ2-1|TRBV10-3|TRBD2
TGTGCCATCAGTGAGCAGGGGACTAGCGGGAGTGTAGTGCAGTTCTTC
CAISEQGTSGSVVQFF
>many|TRBJ1-2|TRBV3-1|-
TGTGCCAGCAGCCTAAACCCCCGGGGAACTAACTATGGCTACACCTTC
CASSLNPRGTNYGYTF
>many|TRBJ1-1|TRBV20-1|TRBD1
TGCAGTGCAAGGACAGGCGATATGAACACTGAAGCTTTCTTT
CSARTGDMNTEAFF
>-|TRBJ1-5|TRBV12-3/TRBV12-4|TRBD1
TGTGCCAGCAGTTTAGCAGGGACAGGGGGGAATCAGCCCCAGCATTTT
CASSLAGTGGNQPQHF
>many|TRBJ2-7|TRBV5-1|TRBD2
TGCGCCACCTCACTAAAGGCGGGAGGCTTCTACGAGCAGTACTTC
CATSLKAGGFYEQYF
>many|TRBJ2-1|TRBV7-3|TRBD1
TGTGCCAGCAGCTCGAGCGGGACAGGGTCATTCCCCAGTATGGGTAATGAGCAGTTCTTC
CASSSSGTGSFPSMGNEQFF
>many|TRBJ2-4|TRBV28|-
TGTGCCAGCAGAGAGGGGCAGGGAAACATTCAGTACTTC
CASREGQGNIQYF
>many|TRBJ1-4|TRBV28|-
TGTGCCAGCAGTTTAGGGGGGGCCCGGAGAGAAAAACTGTTTTTT
CASSLGGARREKLFF
>many|TRBJ2-1|TRBV7-3|-
TGTGCCAGCAGCTTAACTGGGACCCCAGCAGGGGAGCAGTTCTTC
CASSLTGTPAGEQFF
>many|TRBJ1-3|TRBV4-2|-
TGTGCCAGCAGCCGCTACCGGGACTCCAGCTCTGGAAACACCATATATTTT
CASSRYRDSSSGNTIYF
>many|TRBJ2-4|TRBV5-1|-
TGCGCCAGCAGCTACGGGACATACAGGAACATTCAGTACTTC
CASSYGTYRNIQYF
>many|TRBJ1-3|TRBV5-1|-
TGCGCCAGCACTATAGAAGGCGGAAACACCATATATTTT
CASTIEGGNTIYF
>many|TRBJ1-2|TRBV20-1|-
TGCAGTGCTAGGGGCCCGGGTGGCTACACCTTC
CSARGPGGYTF
>many|TRBJ2-3|TRBV6-5|-
TGTGCCAGCAGTTCCTCGCGCGGACAGAGACACACAGATACGCAGTATTTT
CASSSSRGQRHTDTQYF
>many|TRBJ1-4|TRBV5-1|-
TGCGCCAGCAGCTCGAAAGCAGCCGCCGAAGAAAAACTGTTTTTT
CASSSKAAAEEKLFF
>many|TRBJ1-6|TRBV12-3/TRBV12-4|-
TGTGCCAGCAGTTTAGGTGGCAGATACTATTCACCCCTCCACTTT
CASSLGGRYYSPLHF
>few|TRBJ1-2|TRBV12-5|-
TGTGCTAGTGGTTTGGCTCCCTCGGGATATGGCTACACCTTC
CASGLAPSGYGYTF
>many|TRBJ1-1|TRBV12-3/TRBV12-4|-
TGTGCCAGCAGTTTAAGAGGTGCAAACACTGAAGCTTTCTTT
CASSLRGANTEAFF